This T cell receptor (beta chain) was obtained from a study of blood T cell repertoires in COVID-19. For the study at large: The cDNA or gDNA used as material had been derived from T cells, B-cell-depleted T cells, or PBMCs.

In this sample, this clone turned up once. Authors' processing steps: Estimation of nucleated cell counts was performed using reference gene primer amplification. The repertoire was sequenced with immunoSEQ multiplex PCR; TCRdb's copy has only in-frame clones and lacks some. V and J calls and clone size are given by that table; D and trimming were obtained from the DNA. Among more than 200,000 clones listed, about 86% were seen once. Germline V lookup: CDR1 MNHEY, CDR2 SMNVEV (reference sequence). The V and J ends lost 3 bases and 6 bases, in that order; junction bases with no gene match: 7. This CDR3 comprises 14 residues.

The V gene is TRBV27, the J gene TRBJ1-1; TRBD1 matches at 7 bases. The sequence came from a man older than 75 with acute or convalescent COVID-19. The sample consisted of peripheral blood. Here the CDR3 reads CASSLIGGRAEAFF. The CDR3 DNA follows: TGTGCCAGCAGTTTGATAGGGGGCAGGGCTGAAGCTTTCTTT.